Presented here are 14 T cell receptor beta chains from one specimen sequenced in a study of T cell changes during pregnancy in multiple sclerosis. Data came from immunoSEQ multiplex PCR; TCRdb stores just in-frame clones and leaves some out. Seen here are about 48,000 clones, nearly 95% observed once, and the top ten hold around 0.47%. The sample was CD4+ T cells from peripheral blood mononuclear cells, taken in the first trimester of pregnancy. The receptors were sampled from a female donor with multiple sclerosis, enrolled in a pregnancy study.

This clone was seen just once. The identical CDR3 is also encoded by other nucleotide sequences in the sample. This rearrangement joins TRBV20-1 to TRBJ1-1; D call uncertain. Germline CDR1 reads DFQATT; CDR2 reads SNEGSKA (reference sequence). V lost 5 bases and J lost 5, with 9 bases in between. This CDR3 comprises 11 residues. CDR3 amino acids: CSARSGTEAFF. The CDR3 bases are TGCAGTGCTCGGAGTGGTACTGAAGCTTTCTTT.

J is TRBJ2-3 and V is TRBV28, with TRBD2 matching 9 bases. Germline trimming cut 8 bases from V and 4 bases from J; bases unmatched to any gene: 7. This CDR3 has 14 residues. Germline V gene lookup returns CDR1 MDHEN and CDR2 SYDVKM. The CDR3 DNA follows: TGTGCCAGCCAATCTGGCGGGGGGGCAGATACGCAGTATTTT. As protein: CASQSGGGADTQYF.

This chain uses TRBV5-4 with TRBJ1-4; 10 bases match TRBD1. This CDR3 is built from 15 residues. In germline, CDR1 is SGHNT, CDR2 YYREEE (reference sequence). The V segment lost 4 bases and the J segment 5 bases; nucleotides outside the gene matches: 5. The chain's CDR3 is CASSAPGQGNEKLFF. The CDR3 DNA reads TGTGCCAGCAGCGCCCCGGGACAGGGGAATGAAAAACTGTTTTTT.

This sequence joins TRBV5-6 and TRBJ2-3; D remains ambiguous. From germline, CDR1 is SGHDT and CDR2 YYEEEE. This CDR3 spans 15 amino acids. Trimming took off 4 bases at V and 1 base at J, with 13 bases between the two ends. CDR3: CASSRLVSGTDTQYF. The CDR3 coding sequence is TGTGCCAGCAGCCGTCTAGTCAGTGGCACAGATACGCAGTATTTT.

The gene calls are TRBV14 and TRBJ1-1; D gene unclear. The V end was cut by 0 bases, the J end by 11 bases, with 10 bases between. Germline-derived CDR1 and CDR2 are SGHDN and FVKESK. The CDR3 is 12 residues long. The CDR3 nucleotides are TGTGCCAGCAGCCAAGAAAACAGTAGGGCTTTCTTT. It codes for CASSQENSRAFF.

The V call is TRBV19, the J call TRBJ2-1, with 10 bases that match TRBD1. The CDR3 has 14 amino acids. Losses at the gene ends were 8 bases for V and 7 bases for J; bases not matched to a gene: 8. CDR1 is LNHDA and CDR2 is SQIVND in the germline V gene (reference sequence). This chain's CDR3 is CASFGTGASNEQFF. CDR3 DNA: TGTGCCAGTTTTGGGACAGGGGCCTCAAATGAGCAGTTCTTC.

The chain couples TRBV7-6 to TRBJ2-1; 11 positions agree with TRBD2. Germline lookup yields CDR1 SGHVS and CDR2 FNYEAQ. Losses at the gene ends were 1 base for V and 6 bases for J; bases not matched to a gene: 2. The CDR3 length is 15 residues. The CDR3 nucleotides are TGTGCCAGCAGCTTAGTCCTAGCGGGGGGCAATGAGCAGTTCTTC. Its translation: CASSLVLAGGNEQFF.

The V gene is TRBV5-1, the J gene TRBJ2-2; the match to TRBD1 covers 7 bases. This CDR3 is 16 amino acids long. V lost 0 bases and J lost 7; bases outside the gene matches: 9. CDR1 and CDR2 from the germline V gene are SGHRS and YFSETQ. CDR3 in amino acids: CASSLGQGGSIGELFF. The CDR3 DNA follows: TGCGCCAGCAGCTTGGGACAGGGCGGATCTATCGGGGAGCTGTTTTTT.

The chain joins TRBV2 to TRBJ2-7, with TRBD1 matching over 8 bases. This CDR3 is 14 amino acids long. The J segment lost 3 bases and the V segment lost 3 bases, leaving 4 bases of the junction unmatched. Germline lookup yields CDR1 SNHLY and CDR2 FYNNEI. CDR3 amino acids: CASSDDRGGYEQYF. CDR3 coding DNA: TGTGCCAGCAGTGATGACAGGGGCGGCTACGAGCAGTACTTC. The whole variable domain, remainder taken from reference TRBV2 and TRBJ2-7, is EPEVTQTPSHQVTQMGQEVILRCVPISNHLYFYWYRQILGQKVEFLVSFYNNEISEKSEIFDDQFSVERPDGSNFTLKIRSTKLEDSAMYFCASSDDRGGYEQYFGPGTRLTVT.

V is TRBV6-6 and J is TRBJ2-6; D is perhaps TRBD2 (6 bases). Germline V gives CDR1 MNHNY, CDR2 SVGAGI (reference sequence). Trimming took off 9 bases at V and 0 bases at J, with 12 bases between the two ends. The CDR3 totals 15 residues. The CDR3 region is CASSGDLSGANVLTF. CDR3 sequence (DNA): TGTGCCAGTTCGGGGGACCTCTCTGGGGCCAACGTCCTGACTTTC.

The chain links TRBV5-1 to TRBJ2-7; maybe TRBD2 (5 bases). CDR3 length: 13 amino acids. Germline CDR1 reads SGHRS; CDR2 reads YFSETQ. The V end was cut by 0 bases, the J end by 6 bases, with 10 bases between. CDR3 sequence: CASSLGAEGEQYF. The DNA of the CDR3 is TGCGCCAGCAGCTTGGGGGCTGAGGGCGAGCAGTACTTC.

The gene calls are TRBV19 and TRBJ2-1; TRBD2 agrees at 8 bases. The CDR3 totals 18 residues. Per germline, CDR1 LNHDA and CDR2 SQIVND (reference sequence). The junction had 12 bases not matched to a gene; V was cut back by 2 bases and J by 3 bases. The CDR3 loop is CASSIIASSGANYNEQFF. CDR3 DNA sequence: TGTGCCAGTAGTATAATCGCGAGTAGCGGGGCTAACTACAATGAGCAGTTCTTC.

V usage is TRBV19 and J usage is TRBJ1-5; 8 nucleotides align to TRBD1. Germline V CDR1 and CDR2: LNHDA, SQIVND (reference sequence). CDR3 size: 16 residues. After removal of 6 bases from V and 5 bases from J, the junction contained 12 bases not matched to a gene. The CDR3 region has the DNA TGTGCCAGTAGCCTCTACCAAGGACAGGGATATCAGCCCCAGCATTTT. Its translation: CASSLYQGQGYQPQHF.

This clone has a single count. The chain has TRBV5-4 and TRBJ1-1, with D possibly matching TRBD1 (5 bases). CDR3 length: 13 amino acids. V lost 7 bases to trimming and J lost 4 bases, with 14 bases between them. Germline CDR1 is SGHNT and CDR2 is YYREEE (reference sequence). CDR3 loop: CASGGGRGTEAFF. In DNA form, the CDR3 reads TGTGCCAGCGGCGGGGGTAGGGGCACTGAAGCTTTCTTT.